The table lists the clone carrying this T cell receptor beta chain with many counts. The antigen remains undetermined. This CDR3 is built from 16 residues. In germline, CDR1 is DFQATT, CDR2 SNEGSKA (reference sequence). Trimming removed 3 bases at V and 3 bases at J, with 18 bases between. Indicated time point: patch test 1, 2 weeks after DPC sensitization. Treatment noted: therapeutic diphenylcyclopropenone sensitization with weekly scalp DPC. This entry belongs to a study of human T cells and chemical hapten exposure. Looking at the study overall: Across samples, TCR yields varied, mostly owing to small differences in pooled library volumes.

TCRdb analysed the RACE reads with MiXCR anew, one entry per CDR3 protein. The sample carries 300,000 to 350,000 distinct CDR3 sequences, around 6.9% recorded once. Study-wide points: Patch test score tracked positively with PT1 expanded TCR counts.

The rearrangement joins TRBV20-1 to TRBJ1-5; D possibly corresponds to TRBD1 (5 bases). The clonotype was recovered from a woman in her late teens or twenties with alopecia areata. Some clones in this sample may be carry-over from other donors' samples. The input for sequencing was whole blood, taken in connection with sensitization to the hapten diphenylcyclopropenone (DPC). The CDR3 region has the DNA TGCAGTGCTAGGGGCCCATCTGGGGCTTACAATCAGCCCCAGCATTTT. Its translation: CSARGPSGAYNQPQHF.